This T cell receptor beta chain was captured in a study of blood T cell repertoires in COVID-19. Turning to the study itself: Acute and convalescent COVID-19 specimens originated in the United States, Italy and Spain. Sources were T cells, B-cell-depleted T cells, or PBMCs; the material itself was cDNA or gDNA.

Between the trimmed V and J ends, which lost 1 base and 5 bases, there was a span of 15 bases. The CDR3 length is 16 residues. CDR1 and CDR2 from the germline V gene are SGHRS and YFSETQ. In the original processing: Reference gene primer amplification gave nucleated cell count estimates. Some clones are missing from TCRdb's copy, which holds only in-frame ones; the method was immunoSEQ multiplex PCR. The D gene and trimming were derived from the DNA, and the V and J assignments and clone size from that table. The sample holds 300,000 or so clones, 75% to 90% seen once. This rearrangement joins TRBV5-1 to TRBJ1-4, with D perhaps TRBD1 (5 bases). This receptor was obtained from a woman between 40 and 50 years old with acute or convalescent COVID-19. The sequenced sample consisted of peripheral blood. The CDR3 nucleotides are TGCGCCAGCAGCTTGTCGGGTCAGGGTGGGAATGAAAAACTGTTTTTT. As protein: CASSLSGQGGNEKLFF.